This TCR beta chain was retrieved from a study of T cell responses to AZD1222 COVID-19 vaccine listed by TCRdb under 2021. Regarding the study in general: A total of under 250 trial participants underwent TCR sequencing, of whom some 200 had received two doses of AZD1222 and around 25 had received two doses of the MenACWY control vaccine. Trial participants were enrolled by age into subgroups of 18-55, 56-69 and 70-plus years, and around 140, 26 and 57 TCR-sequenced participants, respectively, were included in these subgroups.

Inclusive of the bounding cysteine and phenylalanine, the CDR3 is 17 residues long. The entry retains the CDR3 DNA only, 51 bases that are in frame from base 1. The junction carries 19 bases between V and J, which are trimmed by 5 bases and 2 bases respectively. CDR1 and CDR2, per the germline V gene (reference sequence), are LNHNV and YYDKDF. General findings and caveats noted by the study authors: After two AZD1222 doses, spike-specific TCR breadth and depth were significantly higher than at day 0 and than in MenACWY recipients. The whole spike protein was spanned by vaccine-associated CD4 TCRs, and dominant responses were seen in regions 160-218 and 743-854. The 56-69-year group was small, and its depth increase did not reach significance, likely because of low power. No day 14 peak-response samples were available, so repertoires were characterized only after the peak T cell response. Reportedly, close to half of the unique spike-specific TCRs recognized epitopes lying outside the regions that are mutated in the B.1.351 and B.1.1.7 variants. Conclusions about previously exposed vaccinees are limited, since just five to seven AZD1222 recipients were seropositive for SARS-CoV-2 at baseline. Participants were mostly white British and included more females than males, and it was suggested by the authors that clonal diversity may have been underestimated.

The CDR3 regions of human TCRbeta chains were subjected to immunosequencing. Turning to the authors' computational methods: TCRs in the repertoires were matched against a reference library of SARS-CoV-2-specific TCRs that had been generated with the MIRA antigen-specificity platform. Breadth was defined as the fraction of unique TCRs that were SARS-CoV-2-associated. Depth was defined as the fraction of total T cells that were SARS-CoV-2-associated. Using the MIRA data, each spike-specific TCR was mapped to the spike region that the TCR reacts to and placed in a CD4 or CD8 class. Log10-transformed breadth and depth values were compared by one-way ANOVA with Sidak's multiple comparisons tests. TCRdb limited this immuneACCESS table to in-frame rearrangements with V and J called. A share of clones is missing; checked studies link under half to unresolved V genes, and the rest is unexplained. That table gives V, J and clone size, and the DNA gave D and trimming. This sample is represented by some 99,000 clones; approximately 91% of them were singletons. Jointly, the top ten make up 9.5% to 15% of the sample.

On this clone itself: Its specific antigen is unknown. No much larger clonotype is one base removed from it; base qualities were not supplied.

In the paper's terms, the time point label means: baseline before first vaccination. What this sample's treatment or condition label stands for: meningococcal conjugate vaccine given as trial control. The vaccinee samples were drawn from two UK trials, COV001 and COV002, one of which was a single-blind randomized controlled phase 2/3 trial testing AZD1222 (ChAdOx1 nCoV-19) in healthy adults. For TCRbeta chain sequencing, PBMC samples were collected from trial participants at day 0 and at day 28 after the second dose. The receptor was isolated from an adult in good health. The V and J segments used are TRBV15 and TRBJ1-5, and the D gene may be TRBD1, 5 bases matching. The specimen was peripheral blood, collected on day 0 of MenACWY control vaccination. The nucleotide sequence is TGTGCCACCAGCTCCCCAGGAGGAGGGGCCGGCAATCAGCCCCAGCATTTT. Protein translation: CATSSPGGGAGNQPQHF.